The T cell receptor (beta chain) under discussion was sequenced for a study of identical twins. The CDR3 spans 15 residues. With V trimmed by 1 base and J by 6 bases, 6 bases remained unmatched. The germline CDR1 and CDR2 sequences are KGHSY and FQNENV. TCRdb passed the 5' RACE reads through MiXCR, listing each CDR3 protein once. Among about 530,000 distinct CDR3 sequences listed, 13% to 15% were seen once. Whole-study results and caveats: When twins shared out-of-frame alpha sequences, those sequences had excess low generation probability.

This clonotype showed up just a few times. What it binds is unknown. This sample also appeared in a second study, on yellow fever vaccine responses in identical twins. That source reports: Reports say the vaccine T cell response in twins looked partly convergent and partly personalized.

The sequence was obtained from a woman aged 18-29 years in good health. Material for sequencing was CD4+ T cells sorted from blood. The chain combines TRBV16 with TRBJ2-1; 7 bases agree with TRBD1. The CDR3 region has the DNA TGTGCCAGCAGCCAATTGGTCAGGGGGTCCAATGAGCAGTTCTTC. It encodes CASSQLVRGSNEQFF. Full variable domain (outside the CDR3, taken from reference TRBV16 and TRBJ2-1): GEEVAQTPKHLVRGEGQKAKLYCAPIKGHSYVFWYQQVLKNEFKFLISFQNENVFDETGMPKERFSAKCLPNSPCSLEIQATKLEDSAVYFCASSQLVRGSNEQFFGPGTRLTVL.